Listed below are T cell receptor beta chains from one sample, sequenced in a study of T-cell memory formation after mild COVID-19. TCRdb passed the 5' RACE reads through MiXCR, listing each CDR3 protein once. This sample has a few hundred thousand distinct CDR3 sequences, with roughly 20% found just once. Sequenced sample: PBMCs or a T cell subset sorted from them (not recorded which). The receptors were gathered from an adult woman who had mild COVID-19 (a few samples of this study predate the infection). Cell type and time point are not known. The CDR3 runs from the conserved cysteine through the conserved F or W. Each record gives: J gene, V gene, CDR3 protein.

J: TRBJ2-3; V: TRBV7-9; CDR3: CASSLGPATDTQYF
J: TRBJ2-2; V: TRBV24-1; CDR3: CATSDWGGTGTGELFF
J: TRBJ2-1; V: TRBV7-8; CDR3: CASSLAPFNEQFF
J: TRBJ1-2; V: TRBV2; CDR3: CASSDRALGGYTF
J: TRBJ1-2; V: TRBV20-1; CDR3: CSASLQSGPNYGYTF
J: TRBJ2-3; V: TRBV18; CDR3: CASSPQFIDTQYF
J: TRBJ2-1; V: TRBV29-1; CDR3: CSVEPGLAISSYNEQFF
J: TRBJ2-3; V: TRBV5-1; CDR3: CASSYPGRDTQYF
J: TRBJ2-7; V: TRBV5-1; CDR3: CASSPGLAGDRPHEQYF
J: TRBJ2-6; V: TRBV27; CDR3: CASRQGGSGANVLTF
J: TRBJ1-4; V: TRBV4-1; CDR3: CASSHLRGQVREKLFF
J: TRBJ2-1; V: TRBV7-9; CDR3: CASTEGGQGAEEGYNEQFF
J: TRBJ1-3; V: TRBV7-2; CDR3: CASSFSQIAGNTIYF
J: TRBJ2-6; V: TRBV7-6; CDR3: CASSVGKAGANVLTF
J: TRBJ2-5; V: TRBV9; CDR3: CASSVRGTSGAEETQYF
J: TRBJ2-5; V: TRBV10-3; CDR3: CAISRQSQETQYF
J: TRBJ2-3; V: TRBV9; CDR3: CASSHRGLAGRSTDTQYF
J: TRBJ1-2; V: TRBV7-9; CDR3: CASSLVGGGYGYTF
J: TRBJ2-7; V: TRBV6-2/TRBV6-3; CDR3: CASSYVTGGPYEQYF
J: TRBJ2-1; V: TRBV6-2/TRBV6-3; CDR3: CASSFPGTAVDWGNEQFF